The present TCR beta chain was sequenced within a study of glioma-infiltrating T cells after dendritic cell vaccination. Study-level information: Dendritic cell vaccination trial patients had either newly diagnosed or recurrent glioblastoma. The vaccine used monocyte-derived dendritic cells pulsed overnight with autologous tumor lysate.

Input was around 2 ug genomic DNA, or all available if less. Using immunoSEQ multiplex PCR, the repertoire was profiled, and TCRdb retains in-frame clones only, with some absent. The sample carries fewer than 85,000 clones, 85% to 90% recorded once. The J segment lost 0 bases and the V segment lost 4 bases, leaving 2 bases of the junction unmatched. CDR3 length: 15 amino acids. Germline CDR1 and CDR2: SGHDN and FVKESK. V gene TRBV14 combines with J gene TRBJ2-1; TRBD1 agrees at 8 bases. The sample in question was blood, obtained before dendritic cell vaccination. The TCR was taken from a human donor with glioblastoma. CDR3 region: CASSLDRGSYNEQFF. The CDR3 region has the DNA TGTGCCAGCAGCCTAGACAGGGGCTCCTACAATGAGCAGTTCTTC.